This T cell receptor beta chain was captured by sequencing in a study of CD8 T cells in ankylosing spondylitis. 5'-RACE, quantitative and with molecular barcodes, yielded the TCR beta libraries. A single record per CDR3 protein comes from TCRdb applying MiXCR to the 5' RACE reads. This table holds about 36,000 distinct CDR3 sequences, 4.5% to 6% found once. Concerning this clonotype itself: Its antigen is still unknown. With a much larger clone just one base away, this may be a read error.

Study results and caveats: Significant enrichment of disease-linked clones was reported in matched ankylosing spondylitis synovial fluid. Made up of 7 to 9 highly homologous variants, a TCR beta motif appeared characteristic of ankylosing spondylitis blood.

This receptor was taken from a male donor with ankylosing spondylitis or in good health (not recorded which). The specimen sequenced was blood, either unsorted or a sorted T cell fraction (not recorded which).

The CDR3 sequence is CAIREGDNRPQHF. In DNA form, the CDR3 reads TGTGCCATCAGGGAAGGAGACAATCGGCCCCAGCATTTT. The rearrangement uses TRBV10-3 and TRBJ1-5; no clear D. CDR1 ENHRY and CDR2 SYGVKD come from the germline V gene. The CDR3 loop spans 13 amino acids.